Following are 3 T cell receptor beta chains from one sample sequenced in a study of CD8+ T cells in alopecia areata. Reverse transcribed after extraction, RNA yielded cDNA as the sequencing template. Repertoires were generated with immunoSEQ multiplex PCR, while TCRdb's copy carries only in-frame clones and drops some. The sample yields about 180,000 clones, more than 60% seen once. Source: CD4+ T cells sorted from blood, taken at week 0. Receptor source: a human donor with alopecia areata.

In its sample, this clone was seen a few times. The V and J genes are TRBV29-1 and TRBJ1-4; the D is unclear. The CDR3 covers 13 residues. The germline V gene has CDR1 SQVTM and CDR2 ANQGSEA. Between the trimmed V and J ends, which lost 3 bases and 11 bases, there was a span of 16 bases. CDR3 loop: CSVEVRSLGKLFF. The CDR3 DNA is TGCAGCGTTGAGGTCAGAAGTTTAGGGAAACTGTTTTTT.

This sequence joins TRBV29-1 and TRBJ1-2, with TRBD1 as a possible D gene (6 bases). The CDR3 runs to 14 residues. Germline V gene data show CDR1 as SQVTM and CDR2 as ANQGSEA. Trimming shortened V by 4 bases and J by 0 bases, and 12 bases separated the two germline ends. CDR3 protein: CSVVEQGANYGYTF. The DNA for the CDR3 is TGCAGCGTTGTTGAACAGGGAGCTAACTATGGCTACACCTTC.

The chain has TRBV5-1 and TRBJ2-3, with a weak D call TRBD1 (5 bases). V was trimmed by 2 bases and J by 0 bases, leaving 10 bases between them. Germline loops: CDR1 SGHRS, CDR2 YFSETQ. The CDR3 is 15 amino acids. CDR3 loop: CASSFKGSSTDTQYF. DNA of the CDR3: TGCGCCAGCAGCTTCAAGGGGTCGAGCACAGATACGCAGTATTTT.